Below are 20 T cell receptor beta chains sequenced from a single sample in a study of T cell responses to AZD1222 COVID-19 vaccine. TCRdb's copy holds only in-frame clones and misses some; the assay was immunoSEQ multiplex PCR. The table shows some 56,000 clones, with around 85% occurring only once. Source: peripheral blood, taken on day 0 of AZD1222 vaccination. The receptors shown here come from an adult in good health.

The V and J genes are TRBV4-1 and TRBJ2-7; 7 positions match TRBD2. This CDR3 contains 17 residues. V shed 1 base and J 6 bases; nucleotides not matched to a gene: 15. The germline V gene encodes CDR1 MGHRA and CDR2 YSYEKL. The CDR3 protein is CASSQGWGGEERGEQYF. CDR3 DNA sequence: TGCGCCAGCAGCCAAGGGTGGGGAGGGGAAGAACGGGGCGAGCAGTACTTC.

The J gene is TRBJ1-5, the V gene TRBV3-1 (or the pseudogene TRBV3-2); D is uncertain. The CDR3 is 16 amino acids. The V end lost 2 bases, the J end lost 3 bases, and 14 bases lay between the germline ends. Germline CDR1 reads LGHDT; CDR2 reads YNNKEL (reference sequence). CDR3 coding DNA: TGTGCCAGCAGCCAAAGCCACAACGGGCCCAATCAGCCCCAGCATTTT. Translated, it gives CASSQSHNGPNQPQHF.

This clone was picked up a small number of times. The rearrangement uses TRBV6-5 and TRBJ1-1; D is possibly TRBD1 (5 bases). Germline values: CDR1 MNHEY, CDR2 SVGAGI. This CDR3 is built from 16 residues. Trimming pared 2 bases from V and 0 bases from J, leaving 13 bases between. Here the CDR3 reads CASSYGGKHMNTEAFF. Written as DNA, the CDR3 is TGTGCCAGCAGTTACGGGGGAAAACACATGAACACTGAAGCTTTCTTT.

This clone was found a few times. The V call is TRBV15, the J call TRBJ2-1; the D call may be TRBD1 or TRBD2 (5 bases each). This CDR3 is built from 15 residues. The germline V gene has CDR1 LNHNV and CDR2 YYDKDF (reference sequence). Trimming shortened V by 1 base and J by 8 bases, and 15 bases separated the two germline ends. The CDR3 nucleotides are TGTGCCACCAGCAGAGTCGGAAAAGTGGGGGATGAGCAGTTCTTC. Translated, it gives CATSRVGKVGDEQFF.

The chain links TRBV14 to TRBJ1-3; the D is unclear. The germline V gene has CDR1 SGHDN and CDR2 FVKESK. The ends were cut back, 1 base at V and 0 bases at J, with 7 bases in the middle. This CDR3 has 15 amino acids. The CDR3 DNA is TGTGCCAGCAGCCAAGGCCAGTTCTCTGGAAACACCATATATTTT. This sequence encodes CASSQGQFSGNTIYF.

This clone has a handful of counts. The V call is TRBV6-5, the J call TRBJ2-3; D is unresolved. V shed 0 bases and J shed 2 bases, with 9 bases lying between them. The CDR3 contains 15 residues. Germline lookup yields CDR1 MNHEY and CDR2 SVGAGI. CDR3 in DNA: TGTGCCAGCAGTTACTCGGAGACAAACACAGATACGCAGTATTTT. As protein: CASSYSETNTDTQYF.

This chain connects TRBV30 to TRBJ2-2; D may be TRBD2 (5 bases). V was trimmed by 4 bases and J by 3 bases, leaving 6 bases between them. Germline V gene sequence: CDR1 GTSNPN, CDR2 SVGIG (reference sequence). The CDR3 has 12 amino acids. This CDR3 is CAWKEDTGELFF. The CDR3 DNA reads as TGTGCCTGGAAGGAGGACACCGGGGAGCTGTTTTTT.

This clone has only one observation. V gene TRBV7-2 combines with J gene TRBJ2-2; D unclear. The V gene's germline CDR1 is SGHTA and CDR2 FQGNSA. V was clipped by 3 bases and J by 2 bases, with 7 bases between them. The CDR3 has 14 residues. The CDR3 coding sequence is TGTGCCAGCAGCTTGGGTTTAAACACCGGGGAGCTGTTTTTT. Protein sequence: CASSLGLNTGELFF.

The chain combines TRBV10-3 with TRBJ1-5, with D hard to call. The CDR3 has 14 amino acids. CDR1 and CDR2 from the germline V gene are ENHRY and SYGVKD. Trimming removed 10 bases from V and 8 bases from J, with 21 bases in between. The CDR3 here is CATKTAEGDKPQHF. In nucleotides, the CDR3 is TGTGCCACCAAGACGGCCGAAGGAGATAAGCCCCAGCATTTT.

The chain couples TRBV25-1 to TRBJ2-1; a possible D gene is TRBD2 (6 bases). V was cut by 7 bases and J by 6 bases, with 13 bases left in between. The germline V gene encodes CDR1 MGHDK and CDR2 SYGVNS. The CDR3 covers 13 residues. The CDR3 loop is CASTPGLANEQFF. CDR3 in DNA: TGTGCCAGCACCCCGGGACTGGCCAATGAGCAGTTCTTC.

The V gene is TRBV7-8, the J gene TRBJ2-4; 8 bases fit TRBD1. Germline CDR1 reads SGHVS; CDR2 reads FQNEAQ. The CDR3 has 16 residues. Germline trimming cut 5 bases from V and 0 bases from J; bases unmatched to any gene: 6. CDR3 coding DNA: TGTGCCAGCAGCCACGACAGGGGCCTAGCCAAAAACATTCAGTACTTC. Encoded protein: CASSHDRGLAKNIQYF.

This clone appeared once. The chain has TRBV6-2 or TRBV6-3 and TRBJ1-2; possible D gene TRBD1, 6 bases. Trimming pared 6 bases from V and 1 base from J, leaving 9 bases between. CDR1 MNHEY and CDR2 SVGEGT come from the germline V gene. The CDR3 sequence is 13 residues long. The chain's CDR3 is CASSRQDNYGYTF. The CDR3 DNA follows: TGTGCCAGCAGCAGACAGGATAACTATGGCTACACCTTC.

This clone turned up a few times. This sequence joins TRBV21-1 and TRBJ2-3; the table gives TRBD2 as D, unverified against the DNA. TRBV21-1 is a recognized pseudogene. This CDR3 spans 17 amino acids. In DNA form, the CDR3 reads TGTGCCAGCAGCACACCGGGACTAGCGGGGGGGCAAGATACGCAGTATTTT. Its translation: CASSTPGLAGGQDTQYF.

The chain joins TRBV7-2 to TRBJ1-2; tentative D call: TRBD1 (6 bases). The CDR3 has 14 amino acids. Trimming took 1 base from V and 2 from J, leaving 8 bases between them. Germline CDR1 reads SGHTA; CDR2 reads FQGNSA. This CDR3 is CASSLDRVNYGYTF. CDR3 sequence (DNA): TGTGCCAGCAGCTTAGACAGGGTGAACTATGGCTACACCTTC.

V usage is TRBV4-2 and J usage is TRBJ1-6; D is unresolved. The CDR3 contains 15 residues. Germline lookup yields CDR1 LGHNA and CDR2 YNFKEQ. V lost 0 bases, J lost 10 bases, and 13 bases lay in between. The CDR3: CASSQDYGQESPLHF. The CDR3 DNA reads TGTGCCAGCAGCCAAGATTACGGGCAGGAATCACCCCTCCACTTT.

The rearrangement uses TRBV10-1 and TRBJ2-1; maybe TRBD1 (6 bases). This CDR3 spans 16 amino acids. With 3 bases removed from V and 1 base from J, the gap between germline ends came to 13 bases. CDR1 and CDR2 from the germline V gene are WNHNN and SYGVQD (reference sequence). CDR3 DNA sequence: TGCGCCAGCAGTGACCCAGGGGACCTATCCTACAATGAGCAGTTCTTC. It is translated as CASSDPGDLSYNEQFF.

This clone was seen only a few times. This chain links TRBV4-2 with TRBJ2-1; D possibly matches TRBD1 or TRBD2 (5 bases each). The CDR3 totals 15 residues. The V gene's germline CDR1 is LGHNA and CDR2 YNFKEQ. Trimming left V 0 bases short and J 7 bases short, with 13 bases between. This CDR3 is CASSQEITGLNEQFF. The CDR3 nucleotides are TGTGCCAGCAGCCAAGAAATAACAGGACTGAATGAGCAGTTCTTC.

This clone was observed a single time. The chain carries TRBV5-1 and TRBJ2-4, with unresolved D. Germline V lookup: CDR1 SGHRS, CDR2 YFSETQ. This CDR3 is built from 16 residues. V shed 4 bases and J shed 1 base, with 15 bases lying between them. CDR3 loop: CASSLGPHGAKNIQYF. The CDR3 nucleotides are TGCGCCAGCAGCCTGGGCCCACACGGGGCCAAAAACATTCAGTACTTC.

V and J are TRBV7-6 and TRBJ2-2; tentative D call: TRBD1 (6 bases). The germline CDR1 and CDR2 sequences are SGHVS and FNYEAQ. CDR3 size: 16 residues. V lost 2 bases, J lost 2 bases, and 12 bases lay in between. As DNA, the CDR3 is TGTGCCAGCAGCTTACCATCGGGACACAACACCGGGGAGCTGTTTTTT. Translation: CASSLPSGHNTGELFF.

The rearrangement links TRBV18 to TRBJ2-6; D is undetermined. The CDR3 consists of 15 residues. Trimming took off 2 bases at V and 0 bases at J, with 5 bases between the two ends. Germline values: CDR1 KGHSH, CDR2 LQKENI. CDR3 loop: CASSPTFSGANVLTF. DNA for the CDR3: TGTGCCAGCTCACCAACATTCTCTGGGGCCAACGTCCTGACTTTC.